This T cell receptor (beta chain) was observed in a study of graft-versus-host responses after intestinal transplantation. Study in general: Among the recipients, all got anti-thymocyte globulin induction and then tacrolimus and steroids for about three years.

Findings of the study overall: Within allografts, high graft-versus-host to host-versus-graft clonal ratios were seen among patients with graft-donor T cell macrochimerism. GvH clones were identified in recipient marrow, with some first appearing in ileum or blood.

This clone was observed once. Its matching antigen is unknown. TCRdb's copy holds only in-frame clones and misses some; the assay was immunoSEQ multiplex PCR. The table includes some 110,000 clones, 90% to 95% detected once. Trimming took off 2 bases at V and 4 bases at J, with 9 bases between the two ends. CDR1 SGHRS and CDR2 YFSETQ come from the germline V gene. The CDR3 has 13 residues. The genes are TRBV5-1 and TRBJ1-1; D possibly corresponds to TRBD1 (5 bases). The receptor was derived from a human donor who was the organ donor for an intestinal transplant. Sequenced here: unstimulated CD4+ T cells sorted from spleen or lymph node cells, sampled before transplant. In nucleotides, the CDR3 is TGCGCCAGCAGCTTATTGGGGGGCACTGAAGCTTTCTTT. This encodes CASSLLGGTEAFF. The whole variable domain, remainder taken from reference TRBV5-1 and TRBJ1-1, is KAGVTQTPRYLIKTRGQQVTLSCSPISGHRSVSWYQQTPGQGLQFLFEYFSETQRNKGNFPGRFSGRQFSNSRSEMNVSTLELGDSALYLCASSLLGGTEAFFGQGTRLTVV.